These 17 T cell receptor beta chains were sequenced from one sample in a study of a mutant IDH1 vaccine in newly diagnosed glioma. Assay: immunoSEQ multiplex PCR; the TCRdb copy retains only in-frame clones and omits some. The profile shows about 52,000 clones, 75% to 95% of them singletons. Time point denoted: week 11, during vaccination. With topical imiquimod, each dose of the vaccine consisted of 300 ug of mutant IDH1 20-mer peptide. What these receptors recognize is not known. The sequenced sample was PBMCs, obtained from a glioma patient whose treatment included an IDH1 peptide vaccine. All receptors come from a man aged 50-60 years with glioma.

Here the CDR3 DNA reads TGTGCCAGCAGCTTAGTCGTCTACGAGCAGTACTTC. It specifies CASSLVVYEQYF. The rearrangement joins TRBV11-2 to TRBJ2-7; no clear D gene. CDR1 SGHAT and CDR2 FQNNGV come from the germline V gene. Trimming took off 1 base at V and 3 bases at J, with 4 bases between the two ends. The CDR3 length is 12 residues. Using reference TRBV11-2 and TRBJ2-7 for the parts outside the CDR3, the full variable domain is EAGVAQSPRYKIIEKRQSVAFWCNPISGHATLYWYQQILGQGPKLLIQFQNNGVVDDSQLPKDRFSAERLKGVDSTLKIQPAKLEDSAVYLCASSLVVYEQYFGPGTRLTVT.

V and J are TRBV11-2 and TRBJ2-3; 12 bases line up with TRBD2. The germline gives CDR1 SGHAT, CDR2 FQNNGV. The CDR3 is 17 residues long. The trim removed 3 bases at V and 1 base at J, leaving 5 bases unmatched. CDR3 sequence reads: CASSLRLAGVGTDTQYF. For the CDR3, the DNA is TGTGCCAGCAGCTTGCGACTAGCGGGGGTGGGCACAGATACGCAGTATTTT. The variable domain in full, completed from reference TRBV11-2 and TRBJ2-3, reads EAGVAQSPRYKIIEKRQSVAFWCNPISGHATLYWYQQILGQGPKLLIQFQNNGVVDDSQLPKDRFSAERLKGVDSTLKIQPAKLEDSAVYLCASSLRLAGVGTDTQYFGPGTRLTVL.

This clone is a singleton in its sample. The rearrangement links TRBV28 to TRBJ2-5, with 12 bases matching TRBD2. This CDR3 comprises 17 residues. CDR1 and CDR2 from the germline V gene are MDHEN and SYDVKM. The J segment lost 0 bases and the V segment lost 3 bases, leaving 5 bases of the junction unmatched. The CDR3 is CASSFTSGGRYQETQYF. For the CDR3, the DNA is TGTGCCAGCAGTTTCACTAGCGGGGGGAGGTACCAAGAGACCCAGTACTTC.

The CDR3 nucleotides are TGCAGCCCGGTCGGACAGAGACAAGAGACCCAGTACTTC. It specifies CSPVGQRQETQYF. This chain connects TRBV29-1 to TRBJ2-5; D perhaps matches TRBD1 (6 bases). The CDR3 is 13 amino acids. CDR1 SQVTM and CDR2 ANQGSEA come from the germline V gene. V lost 8 bases and J lost 2, with 15 bases in between.

V is TRBV27 and J is TRBJ1-6; D may be TRBD1 (6 bases). Germline CDR1 MNHEY, CDR2 SMNVEV (reference sequence). V dropped 6 bases and J dropped 10 bases, with 19 bases sitting between them. The CDR3 is 15 amino acids. As DNA, the CDR3 is TGTGCCAGCAGGCTGACCGGGACACGGCTCTCACCCCTCCACTTT. The encoded protein is CASRLTGTRLSPLHF.

The rearrangement links TRBV5-1 to TRBJ2-3, with a tentative D call TRBD2 (6 bases). The germline V gene encodes CDR1 SGHRS and CDR2 YFSETQ. Deletions cut 0 bases from V and 3 bases from J, with 14 bases between. The CDR3 has 16 amino acids. The CDR3 sequence: CASSLEGMGGTDTQYF. DNA for the CDR3: TGCGCCAGCAGCTTGGAAGGGATGGGAGGTACAGATACGCAGTATTTT.

This rearrangement joins TRBV5-6 to TRBJ2-7; the D gene is possibly TRBD1 (6 bases). The CDR3 covers 15 residues. V lost 4 bases, J lost 4 bases, and 18 bases lay in between. Germline V gene lookup returns CDR1 SGHDT and CDR2 YYEEEE. The CDR3 protein is CASSPLMARGYEQYF. As DNA, the CDR3 is TGTGCCAGCAGCCCCCTCATGGCGAGGGGGTACGAGCAGTACTTC.

This chain links TRBV2 with TRBJ1-3; possible D gene TRBD1, 6 bases. CDR3 length: 16 residues. The germline gives CDR1 SNHLY, CDR2 FYNNEI. The V end was cut by 7 bases, the J end by 5 bases, with 21 bases between. The CDR3: CASTVRGGISRNTIYF. As DNA, the CDR3 is TGTGCCAGCACCGTCCGGGGGGGCATAAGTAGAAACACCATATATTTT.

The CDR3 DNA reads as TGCGCCAGCAGCCGGGGGGGTGTCGTTCTCTCTGGAAACACCATATATTTT. Protein: CASSRGGVVLSGNTIYF. This rearrangement joins TRBV4-1 to TRBJ1-3; possible D gene TRBD1, 5 bases. CDR3 size: 17 residues. Between the trimmed V and J ends, which lost 4 bases and 0 bases, there was a span of 16 bases. Germline V lookup: CDR1 MGHRA, CDR2 YSYEKL.

This clone has a handful of counts. This sequence joins TRBV19 and TRBJ2-1; D assignment may be TRBD1 or TRBD2 (5 bases each). The CDR3 sequence is 13 residues long. Germline loops: CDR1 LNHDA, CDR2 SQIVND (reference sequence). With 5 bases removed from V and 5 bases from J, the gap between germline ends came to 10 bases. The CDR3 nucleotides are TGTGCCAGTAGTGTCGGGACCAACAATGAGCAGTTCTTC. Translation: CASSVGTNNEQFF.

The V call is TRBV29-1, the J call TRBJ1-1; possible D gene TRBD1, 5 bases. CDR1 SQVTM and CDR2 ANQGSEA come from the germline V gene. The CDR3 spans 13 residues. Trimming took off 4 bases at V and 4 bases at J, with 13 bases between the two ends. CDR3 in DNA: TGCAGCGTTGGGGGCGGGGTGGGCACTGAAGCTTTCTTT. This translates into CSVGGGVGTEAFF.

V and J are TRBV19 and TRBJ2-6; D is possibly TRBD1 (5 bases). The germline CDR1 and CDR2 sequences are LNHDA and SQIVND (reference sequence). The CDR3 is made up of 16 amino acids. V was shortened by 6 bases and J by 2 bases, with 14 bases between the two germline ends. The CDR3 is CASRVWGVTGANVLTF. The CDR3 DNA reads as TGTGCCAGTAGGGTGTGGGGCGTTACTGGGGCCAACGTCCTGACTTTC.

This clone was picked up one time. The V gene is TRBV18, the J gene TRBJ2-7; D is possibly TRBD1 (5 bases). V was pared by 6 bases and J by 3 bases, with 18 bases between. Germline V gene sequence: CDR1 KGHSH, CDR2 LQKENI. The CDR3 totals 15 residues. The CDR3 DNA reads as TGTGCCAGCTCCCCCTTGGGGCCTCCAGACTACGAGCAGTACTTC. It is translated as CASSPLGPPDYEQYF.

This clone was observed a single time. This rearrangement joins TRBV5-6 to TRBJ1-2; no firm D call. The germline V gene has CDR1 SGHDT and CDR2 YYEEEE. Trimming took 0 bases from V and 4 from J, leaving 10 bases between them. This CDR3 is built from 14 residues. This chain's CDR3 is CASSLVRAPYGYTF. In DNA, the CDR3 is TGTGCCAGCAGCTTGGTTCGGGCGCCCTATGGCTACACCTTC.

This rearrangement joins TRBV6-5 to TRBJ2-7, with TRBD1 matching 7 bases. CDR3 length: 13 amino acids. The germline V gene encodes CDR1 MNHEY and CDR2 SVGAGI. V shed 2 bases, J shed 3 bases, and the junction held 1 base outside the gene matches. The CDR3 protein is CASSYGDSYEQYF. Written as DNA, the CDR3 is TGTGCCAGCAGTTACGGGGACAGCTACGAGCAGTACTTC.

The chain combines TRBV2 with TRBJ1-1; D possibly corresponds to TRBD1 (5 bases). CDR1 is SNHLY and CDR2 is FYNNEI in the germline V gene. The CDR3 has 15 amino acids. Trimming took 2 bases from V and 1 from J, leaving 11 bases between them. CDR3 nucleotide sequence: TGTGCCAGCAGTGAAACGGGGGGGAAGAACACTGAAGCTTTCTTT. Protein product: CASSETGGKNTEAFF.

The J gene is TRBJ1-5, the V gene TRBV6-6; D is possibly TRBD1 (5 bases). Trimming shortened V by 3 bases and J by 5 bases, and 11 bases separated the two germline ends. CDR1 MNHNY and CDR2 SVGAGI come from the germline V gene (reference sequence). The CDR3 has 14 amino acids. The CDR3 DNA reads TGTGCCAGCAGTTATTTAGCAGGGCATCAGCCCCAGCATTTT. It specifies CASSYLAGHQPQHF.